This T cell receptor beta chain came from a study of spatial heterogeneity in lung cancer. Study context: Raw-read counts averaged over ten per unique TCR and UMI combination.

TCRdb analysed the 5' RACE reads with MiXCR anew, one entry per CDR3 protein. There are over 5,000 distinct CDR3 sequences in the sample; approximately 13% occur only once, and approximately 20% lies in the top ten. At least ten counts were recorded for this clonotype. Sample time point: sample taken at primary tumor resection. Sequencing was performed on whole RNA extracted from tumor and nontumor lung tissue, or from frozen PBMC, and the material was left unsorted. CDR3 length: 14 residues. V lost 6 bases to trimming and J lost 4 bases; unmatched junction nucleotides: 8. Germline V gives CDR1 MDHEN, CDR2 SYDVKM.

The genes are TRBV28 and TRBJ1-1; 7 bases line up with TRBD1. This receptor was taken from a female donor with early-stage non-small cell lung cancer. The sample was normal lung tissue next to the tumor, taken at surgery. The CDR3 loop reads CASREGGAGTEAFF. CDR3 nucleotide sequence: TGTGCCAGCAGGGAAGGGGGCGCTGGCACTGAAGCTTTCTTT.